One sample yielded the 15 T cell receptor beta chains listed below, sequenced in a study of blood T cell repertoires in COVID-19 (dated by TCRdb to 2019 to 2021). The library relied on the immunoSEQ multiplex PCR assay. TCRdb re-hosts the immuneACCESS table, in-frame sequences only. Its copies lack some clones; in the studies checked, an unresolved V gene accounts for under half of them, and the cause for the rest is not known. The sample table shows some 250,000 clones, and more than 70% are seen once. The ten largest account for around 12% of the sample. What was sequenced was peripheral blood. Receptors originate from a man aged 80 or over with acute or convalescent COVID-19.

The chain couples TRBV3-1 (or the pseudogene TRBV3-2) to TRBJ2-1, with 13 nucleotides matching TRBD2. V dropped 7 bases and J dropped 3; count of bases not matched to a gene: 3. The CDR3 loop spans 15 amino acids. Germline CDR1 reads LGHDT; CDR2 reads YNNKEL (reference sequence). The CDR3 DNA sequence: TGTGCCAGCACTTGGACTAGCGGGGGCTACAATGAGCAGTTCTTC. It is translated as CASTWTSGGYNEQFF.

This clone appeared a few times. The chain carries TRBV7-2 and TRBJ2-6; 8 positions agree with TRBD1. V dropped 8 bases and J dropped 0; count of bases not matched to a gene: 9. The CDR3 extends over 17 amino acids. CDR1 is SGHTA, CDR2 FQGNSA, per germline. CDR3 DNA: TGTGCCAGCGAGAGGGGGACAGGCCTCTCTGGGGCCAACGTCCTGACTTTC. Its protein is CASERGTGLSGANVLTF.

This chain uses TRBV5-8 with TRBJ1-3; D remains unclear. CDR1 and CDR2 (germline): SGHTS, YDEGEE. V was trimmed by 5 bases and J by 4 bases, leaving 13 bases between them. This CDR3 is 14 amino acids long. For the CDR3, the DNA is TGTGCCAGCAGGGAGGAGTCGGCAGGAAACACCATATATTTT. It translates to CASREESAGNTIYF.

The rearrangement uses TRBV11-3 and TRBJ2-5, with 9 bases identical to TRBD1. Germline V gene data show CDR1 as SGHNT and CDR2 as YENEEA. The V gene end was trimmed by 5 bases and the J gene end by 5 bases; junction bases not matched to a gene: 12. The CDR3 consists of 16 residues. This CDR3 is CASSQSRQGGKETQYF. CDR3 coding DNA: TGTGCCAGCAGCCAATCTCGACAGGGGGGTAAGGAGACCCAGTACTTC.

In its sample, this clone was seen once. J is TRBJ1-6 and V is TRBV19; perhaps TRBD1 as D (6 bases). Germline CDR1 LNHDA, CDR2 SQIVND (reference sequence). Trimming took off 7 bases at V and 7 bases at J, with 11 bases between the two ends. The CDR3 length is 13 residues. The CDR3 region is CASNPQGNSPLHF. The CDR3 region has the DNA TGTGCCAGTAATCCACAGGGAAATTCACCCCTCCACTTT.

V is TRBV6-5 and J is TRBJ2-2; D is perhaps TRBD2 (6 bases). This CDR3 comprises 14 residues. V lost 9 bases, J lost 2 bases, and 13 bases lay in between. In germline, CDR1 is MNHEY, CDR2 SVGAGI. The CDR3 protein is CASQNGGNTGELFF. In nucleotides, the CDR3 is TGTGCCAGTCAAAACGGGGGAAACACCGGGGAGCTGTTTTTT.

The chain employs TRBV27 and TRBJ1-6; D possibly corresponds to TRBD1 (6 bases). V was cut by 4 bases and J by 8 bases, with 9 bases left in between. CDR3 length equals 13 residues. Germline values: CDR1 MNHEY, CDR2 SMNVEV (reference sequence). The CDR3 coding sequence is TGTGCCAGCAGTTCGGACAGTTATTCACCCCTCCACTTT. The encoded protein is CASSSDSYSPLHF.

The chain uses TRBV18 and TRBJ2-3; 8 bases fit TRBD1. Per germline, CDR1 KGHSH and CDR2 LQKENI. CDR3 length equals 13 residues. The V and J ends lost 8 bases and 1 base, in that order; junction bases with no gene match: 2. The CDR3 DNA sequence: TGTGCCAGCACAGGGGGTCGCACAGATACGCAGTATTTT. It yields the protein CASTGGRTDTQYF.

The chain links TRBV12-3 or TRBV12-4 to TRBJ1-6; D is unresolved. The V gene lost 2 bases and the J gene lost 9 bases, with 5 bases spanning the gap. This CDR3 region has 12 residues. This CDR3 reads CASSLRLSPLHF. DNA of the CDR3: TGTGCCAGCAGTTTAAGACTTTCACCCCTCCACTTT.

The rearrangement links TRBV5-6 to TRBJ2-2; D is uncertain. The CDR3 runs 15 residues. Germline V gene data show CDR1 as SGHDT and CDR2 as YYEEEE. Trimming took 0 bases from V and 5 from J, leaving 11 bases between them. The CDR3 DNA is TGTGCCAGCAGCTTGGGCCAGGTAGAGACCGGGGAGCTGTTTTTT. It yields the protein CASSLGQVETGELFF.

The chain is built from TRBV18 and TRBJ2-7; D might be TRBD1 (5 bases). Germline V gene lookup returns CDR1 KGHSH and CDR2 LQKENI. The CDR3 runs to 15 residues. Trimming stripped 2 bases from V and 4 bases from J, with 15 bases between. The CDR3 sequence: CASSPGQGQAYEQYF. The CDR3 bases are TGTGCCAGCTCACCAGGGCAGGGTCAGGCGTACGAGCAGTACTTC.

With regard to this clone: Distinct nucleotide sequences in the sample also encode this CDR3. The rearrangement joins TRBV11-3 to TRBJ2-2; no definite D call. The germline V gene encodes CDR1 SGHNT and CDR2 YENEEA. V was clipped by 1 base and J by 1 base, with 7 bases between them. The CDR3 loop spans 15 amino acids. The CDR3: CASSLGQLNTGELFF. The DNA for the CDR3 is TGTGCCAGCAGCTTAGGGCAGTTGAACACCGGGGAGCTGTTTTTT.

This chain links TRBV2 with TRBJ1-1; 7 positions match TRBD1. The CDR3 is 12 amino acids. Germline V CDR1 and CDR2: SNHLY, FYNNEI. V lost 6 bases, J lost 5 bases, and 3 bases stayed unmatched. The CDR3 sequence: CASRAGGTEAFF. For the CDR3, the DNA is TGTGCCAGCAGGGCAGGGGGGACTGAAGCTTTCTTT.

CDR3 loop: CASSVGGQGAYEQYF. The CDR3 DNA follows: TGTGCCAGCAGTGTTGGGGGACAGGGGGCCTACGAGCAGTACTTC. The chain carries TRBV9 and TRBJ2-7; 11 nucleotides agree with TRBD1. CDR3 size: 15 residues. Germline CDR1 SGDLS, CDR2 YYNGEE. J gave up 2 bases and V 5 bases, and 6 bases lay outside the gene matches.

Turning to this clone: In the same sample, other DNA sequences code for this CDR3. The chain links TRBV29-1 to TRBJ1-1; 8 bases are a match to TRBD1. CDR1 is SQVTM and CDR2 is ANQGSEA in the germline V gene. Trimming cost V 6 bases and J 7 bases; bases outside gene matches: 4. This CDR3 contains 11 residues. CDR3 in amino acids: CSVQGAGEAFF. The CDR3 DNA follows: TGCAGCGTCCAGGGGGCGGGTGAAGCTTTCTTT.